This T cell receptor beta chain was retrieved from a study of cytomegalovirus exposure and HLA in healthy donors. Study observations and caveats: Among the most significant clusters, several appeared linked to common viral pathogens in a later analysis. Researchers reported from a later analysis that most CMV-associated TCR beta chains appeared HLA-restricted. Cytomegalovirus status was reportedly diagnosed by the classifier with high specificity and sensitivity.

Primers: 60 Vbeta forward and 13 Jbeta reverse. Source study methods: Unique TCR beta chains numbered 60 million to 100 million in a later analysis, with about 11 million shared. Here immunoSEQ multiplex PCR was the method, and the copy in TCRdb shows in-frame clones only, minus some. V and J calls and clone size come straight from that table; D and trimming were deduced from the DNA. This sample has around 200,000 clones, with roughly four fifths found just once. Regarding this clone: Its antigen is still unknown.

This CDR3 region has 12 residues. In germline, CDR1 is MNHEY, CDR2 SMNVEV (reference sequence). The ends were cut back, 4 bases at V and 2 bases at J, with 5 bases in the middle. The origin of this receptor is a young woman in good health and CMV-seronegative. The sample comprised PBMCs. The chain couples TRBV27 to TRBJ1-1; D gene uncertain. CDR3 sequence: CASSSFNTEAFF. The CDR3 nucleotides read TGTGCCAGCAGTTCATTCAACACTGAAGCTTTCTTT.